The present entry profiles one T cell receptor (beta chain) with its context. In the original workflow: Quantification of nucleated cells was approximated via reference gene primer amplification. This table comes from immunoSEQ multiplex PCR, and its TCRdb copy is limited to in-frame clones, with some not included. The V and J calls and the clone size are those of that table, but D and trimming were determined from the DNA. The sample holds fewer than 300,000 clones; roughly 88% are singletons and the top ten take around 1%. This sample is part of a study of blood T cell repertoires in COVID-19. Seattle cases were enrolled at active infection and followed longitudinally. The receptor comes from a human donor with COVID-19, enrolled during active disease. The donor label of this sample is uncertain. The sample taken for sequencing was peripheral blood.

The CDR3 region has the DNA TGTGCCAGCAGGCGTGGGCTAACCACCGGGGAGCTGTTTTTT. Translated, it gives CASRRGLTTGELFF. The V call is TRBV6-5, the J call TRBJ2-2; D ambiguous. CDR1 and CDR2 (germline): MNHEY, SVGAGI. V lost 6 bases, J lost 4 bases, and 12 bases lay in between. CDR3 size: 14 residues.